This T cell receptor (beta chain) is from a study of shared clonotypes between healthy human individuals. Regarding the study as a whole: Non-shared clonotypes were found to have lower generation probabilities than the clonotypes that were shared by all four of the sorted-subset donors. Larger estimated richness was generally recorded for naive subsets relative to memory subsets.

Libraries were prepared by immunoSEQ multiplex PCR; TCRdb keeps only in-frame clonotypes and omits some of them. The repertoire holds 400,000 to 600,000 clones, with approximately 95% as singletons. This CDR3 has 14 amino acids. Deletions cut 2 bases from V and 7 bases from J, with 15 bases between. In germline, CDR1 is MNHEY, CDR2 SVGAGI. As to this clone: Its matching antigen is unknown.

This receptor was taken from a woman under 40 in good health. Specimen: naive CD4+ T cells sorted from blood. Documented subset: CD45RA+ positively selected. This chain joins TRBV6-5 and TRBJ2-7, with D perhaps matching TRBD1 or TRBD2 (6 bases each). The CDR3: CASSYRGGQQEQYF. As DNA, the CDR3 is TGTGCCAGCAGTTACCGAGGGGGGCAGCAAGAGCAGTACTTC.